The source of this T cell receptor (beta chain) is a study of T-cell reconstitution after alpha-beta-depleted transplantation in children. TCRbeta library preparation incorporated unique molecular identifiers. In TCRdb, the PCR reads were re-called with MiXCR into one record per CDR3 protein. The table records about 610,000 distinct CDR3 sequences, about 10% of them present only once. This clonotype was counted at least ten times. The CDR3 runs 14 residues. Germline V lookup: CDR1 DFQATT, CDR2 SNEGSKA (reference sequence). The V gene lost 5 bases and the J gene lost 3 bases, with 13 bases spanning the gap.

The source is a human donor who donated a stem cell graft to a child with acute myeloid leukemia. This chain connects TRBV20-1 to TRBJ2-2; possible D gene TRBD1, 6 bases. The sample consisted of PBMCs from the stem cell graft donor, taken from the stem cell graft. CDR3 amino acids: CSARRDIYTGELFF. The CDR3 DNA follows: TGCAGTGCTCGCCGGGACATATACACCGGGGAGCTGTTTTTT.